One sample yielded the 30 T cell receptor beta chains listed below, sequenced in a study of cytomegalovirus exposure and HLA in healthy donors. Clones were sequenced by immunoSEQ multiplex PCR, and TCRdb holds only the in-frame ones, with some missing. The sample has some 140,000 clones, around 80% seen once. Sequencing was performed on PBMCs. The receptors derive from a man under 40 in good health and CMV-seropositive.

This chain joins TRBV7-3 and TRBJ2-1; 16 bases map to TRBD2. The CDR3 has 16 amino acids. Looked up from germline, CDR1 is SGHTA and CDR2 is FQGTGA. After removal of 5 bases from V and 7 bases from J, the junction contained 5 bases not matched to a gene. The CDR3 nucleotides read TGTGCCAGCAGCCAGGGACTAGCGGGGGGGCAAAATGAGCAGTTCTTC. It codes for CASSQGLAGGQNEQFF.

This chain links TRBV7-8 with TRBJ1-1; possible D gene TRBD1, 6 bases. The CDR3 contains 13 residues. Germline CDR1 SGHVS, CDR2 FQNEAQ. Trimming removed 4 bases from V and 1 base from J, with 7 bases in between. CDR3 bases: TGTGCCAGCAGCTCGGACAGGAACACTGAAGCTTTCTTT. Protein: CASSSDRNTEAFF. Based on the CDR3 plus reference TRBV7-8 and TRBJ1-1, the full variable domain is GAGVSQSPRYKVAKRGQDVALRCDPISGHVSLFWYQQALGQGPEFLTYFQNEAQLDKSGLPSDRFFAERPEGSVSTLKIQRTQQEDSAVYLCASSSDRNTEAFFGQGTRLTVV.

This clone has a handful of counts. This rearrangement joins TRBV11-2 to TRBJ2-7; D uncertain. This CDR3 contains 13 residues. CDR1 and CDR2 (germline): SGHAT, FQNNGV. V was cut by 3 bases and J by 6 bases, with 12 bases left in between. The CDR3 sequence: CASSLGPDIEQYF. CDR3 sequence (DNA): TGTGCCAGCAGCTTGGGCCCCGACATCGAGCAGTACTTC.

CDR3 protein: CASTLLGAGTYEQYF. The CDR3 DNA reads TGTGCCAGCACTTTGTTGGGGGCCGGGACCTACGAGCAGTACTTC. This chain uses TRBV5-4 with TRBJ2-7; D possibly corresponds to TRBD1 (6 bases). The CDR3 consists of 15 residues. Germline V gives CDR1 SGHNT, CDR2 YYREEE (reference sequence). Trimming stripped 6 bases from V and 2 bases from J, with 18 bases between. Supplemented by reference TRBV5-4 and TRBJ2-7, the full variable domain reads ETGVTQSPTHLIKTRGQQVTLRCSSQSGHNTVSWYQQALGQGPQFIFQYYREEENGRGNFPPRFSGLQFPNYSSELNVNALELDDSALYLCASTLLGAGTYEQYFGPGTRLTVT.

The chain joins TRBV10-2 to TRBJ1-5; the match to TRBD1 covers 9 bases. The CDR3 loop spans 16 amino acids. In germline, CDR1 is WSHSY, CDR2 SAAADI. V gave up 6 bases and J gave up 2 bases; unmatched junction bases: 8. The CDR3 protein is CASSGTGGGGNQPQHF. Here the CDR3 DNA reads TGCGCCAGCAGCGGTACAGGGGGCGGCGGCAATCAGCCCCAGCATTTT.

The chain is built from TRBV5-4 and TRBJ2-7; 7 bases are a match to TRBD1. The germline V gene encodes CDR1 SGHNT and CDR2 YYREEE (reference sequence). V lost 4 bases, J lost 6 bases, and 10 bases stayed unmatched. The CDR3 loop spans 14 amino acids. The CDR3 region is CASSANRGWVEQYF. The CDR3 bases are TGTGCCAGCAGCGCCAACAGGGGTTGGGTCGAGCAGTACTTC.

The chain's CDR3 is CARGLAGGGEQYF. As DNA, the CDR3 is TGTGCCAGGGGACTAGCGGGAGGGGGAGAGCAGTACTTC. The rearrangement uses TRBV11-3 and TRBJ2-7; 16 bases align to TRBD2. CDR1 SGHNT and CDR2 YENEEA come from the germline V gene. The CDR3 is 13 residues long. V shed 9 bases and J 7 bases; nucleotides not matched to a gene: 3.

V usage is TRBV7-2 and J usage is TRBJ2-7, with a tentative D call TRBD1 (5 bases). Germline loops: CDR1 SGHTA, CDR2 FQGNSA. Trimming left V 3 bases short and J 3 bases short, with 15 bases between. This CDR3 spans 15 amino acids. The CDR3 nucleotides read TGTGCCAGCAGCTTCACAGGCGAAGCCTACTACGAGCAGTACTTC. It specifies CASSFTGEAYYEQYF.

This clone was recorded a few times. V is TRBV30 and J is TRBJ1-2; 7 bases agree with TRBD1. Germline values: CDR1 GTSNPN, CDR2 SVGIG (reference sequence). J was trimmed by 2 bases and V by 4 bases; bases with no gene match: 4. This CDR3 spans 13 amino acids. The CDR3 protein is CAWIGQENYGYTF. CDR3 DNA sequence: TGTGCCTGGATCGGACAGGAGAACTATGGCTACACCTTC. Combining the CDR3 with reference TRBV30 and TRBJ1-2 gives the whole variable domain SQTIHQWPATLVQPVGSPLSLECTVEGTSNPNLYWYRQAAGRGLQLLFYSVGIGQISSEVPQNLSASRPQDRQFILSSKKLLLSDSGFYLCAWIGQENYGYTFGSGTRLTVV.

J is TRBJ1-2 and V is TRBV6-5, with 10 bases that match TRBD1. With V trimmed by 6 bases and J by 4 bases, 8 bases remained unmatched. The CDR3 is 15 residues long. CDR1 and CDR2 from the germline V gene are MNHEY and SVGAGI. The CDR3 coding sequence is TGTGCCAGCAGAGAAAGATGGGACAGGGGCTATGGCTACACCTTC. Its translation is CASRERWDRGYGYTF.

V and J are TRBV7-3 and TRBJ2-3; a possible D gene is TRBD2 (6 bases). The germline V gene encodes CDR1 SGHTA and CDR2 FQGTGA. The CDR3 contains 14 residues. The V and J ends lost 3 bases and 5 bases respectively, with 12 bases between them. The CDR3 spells CASSLGLAGDTQYF. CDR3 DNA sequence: TGTGCCAGCAGCTTGGGACTGGCAGGAGATACGCAGTATTTT.

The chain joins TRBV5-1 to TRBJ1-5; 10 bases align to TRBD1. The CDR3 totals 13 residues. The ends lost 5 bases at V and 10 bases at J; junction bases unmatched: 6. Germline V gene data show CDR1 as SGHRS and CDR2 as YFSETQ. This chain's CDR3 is CASSRTGGGPQHF. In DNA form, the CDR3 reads TGCGCCAGCAGTAGGACAGGGGGGGGACCCCAGCATTTT. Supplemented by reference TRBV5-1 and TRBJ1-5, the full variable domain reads KAGVTQTPRYLIKTRGQQVTLSCSPISGHRSVSWYQQTPGQGLQFLFEYFSETQRNKGNFPGRFSGRQFSNSRSEMNVSTLELGDSALYLCASSRTGGGPQHFGDGTRLSIL.

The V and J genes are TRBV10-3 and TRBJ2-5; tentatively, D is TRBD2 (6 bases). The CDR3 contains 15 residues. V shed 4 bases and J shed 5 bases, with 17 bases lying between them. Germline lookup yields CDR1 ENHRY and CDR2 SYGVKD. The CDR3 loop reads CAISAGQGREETQYF. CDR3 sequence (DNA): TGTGCCATCAGTGCTGGGCAGGGACGGGAGGAGACCCAGTACTTC.

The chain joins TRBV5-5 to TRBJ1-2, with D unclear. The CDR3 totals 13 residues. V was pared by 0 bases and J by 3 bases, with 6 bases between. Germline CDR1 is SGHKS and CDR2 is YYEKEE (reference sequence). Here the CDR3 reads CASSLDGYYGYTF. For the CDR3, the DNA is TGTGCCAGCAGCTTGGACGGGTACTATGGCTACACCTTC. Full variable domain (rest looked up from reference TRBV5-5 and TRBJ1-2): DAGVTQSPTHLIKTRGQQVTLRCSPISGHKSVSWYQQVLGQGPQFIFQYYEKEERGRGNFPDRFSARQFPNYSSELNVNALLLGDSALYLCASSLDGYYGYTFGSGTRLTVV.

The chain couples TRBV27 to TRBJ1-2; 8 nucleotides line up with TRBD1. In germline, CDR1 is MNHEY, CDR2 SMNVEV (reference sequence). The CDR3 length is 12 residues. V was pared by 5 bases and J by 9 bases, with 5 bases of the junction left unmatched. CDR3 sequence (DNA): TGTGCCAGCAGTCGGGCAGGGGGCCGCTACACCTTC. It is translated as CASSRAGGRYTF.

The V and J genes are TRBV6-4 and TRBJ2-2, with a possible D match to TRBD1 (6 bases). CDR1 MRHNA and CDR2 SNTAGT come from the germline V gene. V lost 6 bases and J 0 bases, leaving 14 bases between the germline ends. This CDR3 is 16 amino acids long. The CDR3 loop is CASSDNRESNTGELFF. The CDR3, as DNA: TGTGCCAGCAGCGATAACAGGGAATCGAACACCGGGGAGCTGTTTTTT.

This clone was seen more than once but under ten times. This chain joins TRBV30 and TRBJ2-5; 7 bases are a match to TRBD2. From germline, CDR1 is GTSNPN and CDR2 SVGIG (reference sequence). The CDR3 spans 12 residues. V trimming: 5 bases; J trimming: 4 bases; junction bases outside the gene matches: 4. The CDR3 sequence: CAWGGEGETQYF. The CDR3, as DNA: TGTGCCTGGGGGGGGGAAGGAGAGACCCAGTACTTC.

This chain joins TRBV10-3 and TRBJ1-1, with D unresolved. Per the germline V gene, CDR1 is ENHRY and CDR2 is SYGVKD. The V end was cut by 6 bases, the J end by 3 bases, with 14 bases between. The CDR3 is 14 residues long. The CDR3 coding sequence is TGTGCCATCAGGAGTCCTGTAGCTGACACTGAAGCTTTCTTT. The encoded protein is CAIRSPVADTEAFF.

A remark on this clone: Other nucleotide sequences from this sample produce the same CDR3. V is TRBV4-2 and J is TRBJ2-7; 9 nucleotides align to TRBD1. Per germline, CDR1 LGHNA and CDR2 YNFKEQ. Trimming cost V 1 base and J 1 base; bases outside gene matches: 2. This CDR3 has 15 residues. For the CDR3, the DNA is TGTGCCAGCAGCCAAGGACAGGGGGGATCCTACGAGCAGTACTTC. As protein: CASSQGQGGSYEQYF.

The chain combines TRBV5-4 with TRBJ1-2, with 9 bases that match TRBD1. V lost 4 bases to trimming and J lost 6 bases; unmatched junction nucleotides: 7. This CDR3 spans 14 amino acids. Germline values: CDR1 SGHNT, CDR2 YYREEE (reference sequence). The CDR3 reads CASSLDRGIDGYTF. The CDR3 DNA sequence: TGTGCCAGCAGCCTGGACAGGGGAATCGATGGCTACACCTTC.

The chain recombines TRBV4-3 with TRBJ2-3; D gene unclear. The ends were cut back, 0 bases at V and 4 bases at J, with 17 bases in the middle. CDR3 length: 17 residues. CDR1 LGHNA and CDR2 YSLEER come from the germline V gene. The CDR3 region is CASSQEYLQKISDTQYF. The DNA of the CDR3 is TGCGCCAGCAGCCAAGAATATCTCCAGAAGATCTCAGATACGCAGTATTTT.

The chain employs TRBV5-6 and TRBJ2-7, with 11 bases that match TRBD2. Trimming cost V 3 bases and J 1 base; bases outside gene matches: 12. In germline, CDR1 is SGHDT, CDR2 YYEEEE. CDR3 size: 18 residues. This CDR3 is CASSWGARGTSGSYEQYF. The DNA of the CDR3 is TGTGCCAGCAGCTGGGGCGCGAGGGGGACTAGCGGATCCTACGAGCAGTACTTC.

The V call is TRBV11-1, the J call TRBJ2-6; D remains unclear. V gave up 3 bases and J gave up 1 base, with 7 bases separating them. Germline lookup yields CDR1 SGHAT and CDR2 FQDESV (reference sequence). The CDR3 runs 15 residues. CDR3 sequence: CASSFARSGANVLTF. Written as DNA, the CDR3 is TGTGCCAGCAGCTTCGCCAGGTCTGGGGCCAACGTCCTGACTTTC.

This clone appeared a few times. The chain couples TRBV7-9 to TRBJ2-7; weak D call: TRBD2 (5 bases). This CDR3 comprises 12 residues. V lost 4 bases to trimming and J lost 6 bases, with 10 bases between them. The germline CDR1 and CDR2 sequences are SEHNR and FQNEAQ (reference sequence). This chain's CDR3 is CASSWGDLEQYF. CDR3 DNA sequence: TGTGCCAGCAGCTGGGGAGACCTCGAGCAGTACTTC.

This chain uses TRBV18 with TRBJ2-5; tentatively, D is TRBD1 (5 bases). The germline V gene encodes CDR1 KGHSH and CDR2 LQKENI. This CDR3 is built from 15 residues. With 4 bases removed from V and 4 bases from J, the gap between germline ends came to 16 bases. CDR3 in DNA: TGTGCCAGCTCACTTCAAGGGGCAACTGGAGAGACCCAGTACTTC. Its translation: CASSLQGATGETQYF. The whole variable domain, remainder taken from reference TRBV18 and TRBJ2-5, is NAGVMQNPRHLVRRRGQEARLRCSPMKGHSHVYWYRQLPEEGLKFMVYLQKENIIDESGMPKERFSAEFPKEGPSILRIQQVVRGDSAAYFCASSLQGATGETQYFGPGTRLLVL.

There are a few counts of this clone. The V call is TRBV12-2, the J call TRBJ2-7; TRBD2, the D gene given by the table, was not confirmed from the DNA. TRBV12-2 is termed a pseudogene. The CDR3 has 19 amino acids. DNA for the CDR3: TGTGCAAGTCGCTTAGAAGGGAGGGGGGTCCCTCTCAGCTCCTACGAGCAGTACTTC. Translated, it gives CASRLEGRGVPLSSYEQYF.

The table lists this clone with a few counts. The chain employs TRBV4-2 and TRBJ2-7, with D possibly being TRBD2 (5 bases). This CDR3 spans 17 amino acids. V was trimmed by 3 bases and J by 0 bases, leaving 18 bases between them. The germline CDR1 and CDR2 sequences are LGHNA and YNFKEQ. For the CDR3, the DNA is TGTGCCAGCAGCCAGGAGATAACGGGGAAGGGCTCCTACGAGCAGTACTTC. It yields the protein CASSQEITGKGSYEQYF.

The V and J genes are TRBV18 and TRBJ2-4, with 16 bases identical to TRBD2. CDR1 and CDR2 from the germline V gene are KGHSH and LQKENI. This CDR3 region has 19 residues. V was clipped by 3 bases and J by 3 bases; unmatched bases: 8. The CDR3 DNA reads TGTGCCAGCTCACCCCTAACGGGACTAGCGGGAGGGCGCAAAAACATTCAGTACTTC. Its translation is CASSPLTGLAGGRKNIQYF. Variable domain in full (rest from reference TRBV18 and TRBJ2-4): NAGVMQNPRHLVRRRGQEARLRCSPMKGHSHVYWYRQLPEEGLKFMVYLQKENIIDESGMPKERFSAEFPKEGPSILRIQQVVRGDSAAYFCASSPLTGLAGGRKNIQYFGAGTRLSVL.

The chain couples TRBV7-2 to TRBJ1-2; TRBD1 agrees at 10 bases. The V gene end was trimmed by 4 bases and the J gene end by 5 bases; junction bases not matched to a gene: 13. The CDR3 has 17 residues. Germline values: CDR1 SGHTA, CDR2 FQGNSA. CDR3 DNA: TGTGCCAGCAGCTACTCATCCGGGACAGGGGTGGGGTATGGCTACACCTTC. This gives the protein CASSYSSGTGVGYGYTF.

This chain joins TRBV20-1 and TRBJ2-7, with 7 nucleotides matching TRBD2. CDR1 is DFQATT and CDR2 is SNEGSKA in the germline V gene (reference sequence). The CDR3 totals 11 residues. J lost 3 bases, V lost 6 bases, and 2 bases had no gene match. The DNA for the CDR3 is TGCAGTGCGAGGGACTACTACGAGCAGTACTTC. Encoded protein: CSARDYYEQYF.